These 13 T cell receptor beta chains originate from one sample sequenced in a study of blood T cell repertoires in COVID-19. Sequencing was performed with immunoSEQ multiplex PCR; in TCRdb, only in-frame clones are kept and a portion is missing. Counted here are 250,000 to 350,000 clones, about 92% occurring once; the ten biggest clones make up approximately 18%. The sequenced sample consisted of PBMCs or T cells enriched from blood (not recorded which). The source is a woman in her twenties or thirties who had recovered from COVID-19.

This chain uses TRBV7-9 with TRBJ1-5; TRBD1 aligns across 7 bases. The V gene's germline CDR1 is SEHNR and CDR2 FQNEAQ (reference sequence). V trimming: 5 bases; J trimming: 4 bases; junction bases outside the gene matches: 5. The CDR3 covers 14 residues. DNA of the CDR3: TGTGCCAGCAGCCCCGGGACAGCGAATCAGCCCCAGCATTTT. Protein product: CASSPGTANQPQHF. Full variable domain (outside the CDR3, taken from reference TRBV7-9 and TRBJ1-5): DTGVSQNPRHKITKRGQNVTFRCDPISEHNRLYWYRQTLGQGPEFLTYFQNEAQLEKSRLLSDRFSAERPKGSFSTLEIQRTEQGDSAMYLCASSPGTANQPQHFGDGTRLSIL.

This chain joins TRBV28 and TRBJ2-7; a possible D gene is TRBD2 (5 bases). The CDR3 covers 15 residues. V lost 7 bases to trimming and J lost 3 bases, with 19 bases between them. Germline CDR1 is MDHEN and CDR2 is SYDVKM. The CDR3 loop reads CASKDPGETYYEQYF. In nucleotides, the CDR3 is TGTGCCAGCAAAGATCCCGGGGAGACCTACTACGAGCAGTACTTC.

This rearrangement joins TRBV7-9 to TRBJ2-1; TRBD2 matches 15 bases. The J segment lost 4 bases and the V segment lost 4 bases, leaving 11 bases of the junction unmatched. The CDR3 runs 19 residues. Per germline, CDR1 SEHNR and CDR2 FQNEAQ (reference sequence). Written as DNA, the CDR3 is TGTGCCAGCAGCTCCTGGGCCGGGACTAGCGGGAGGATTTACAATGAGCAGTTCTTC. Residues: CASSSWAGTSGRIYNEQFF.

This chain joins TRBV28 and TRBJ1-2; 7 bases agree with TRBD1. The CDR3 consists of 17 residues. The ends lost 3 bases at V and 4 bases at J; junction bases unmatched: 14. Germline values: CDR1 MDHEN, CDR2 SYDVKM. The CDR3 DNA is TGTGCCAGCAGTTTTTTACAGGGGACCCAATCTCCCTATGGCTACACCTTC. Translating it yields CASSFLQGTQSPYGYTF.

This clone was picked up one time. The chain has TRBV7-2 and TRBJ2-7, with D uncertain. Germline CDR1 SGHTA, CDR2 FQGNSA. The CDR3 extends over 12 amino acids. Trimming removed 2 bases at V and 4 bases at J, with 6 bases between. CDR3 sequence: CASSLSRYEQYF. The CDR3 nucleotides are TGTGCCAGCAGCTTAAGCCGGTACGAGCAGTACTTC.

V usage is TRBV4-2 and J usage is TRBJ1-2; no definite D call. The V end was cut by 0 bases, the J end by 8 bases, with 13 bases between. Per germline, CDR1 LGHNA and CDR2 YNFKEQ. The CDR3 spans 14 residues. This CDR3 reads CASSQDLAGYGYTF. For the CDR3, the DNA is TGTGCCAGCAGCCAAGATCTTGCCGGGTACGGCTACACCTTC.

The chain couples TRBV4-1 to TRBJ1-4; 9 nucleotides match TRBD1. The ends lost 4 bases at V and 5 bases at J; junction bases unmatched: 5. Germline V gene data show CDR1 as MGHRA and CDR2 as YSYEKL. CDR3 size: 15 residues. The CDR3 spells CASSLRTGANEKLFF. CDR3 bases: TGCGCCAGCAGCCTGAGGACAGGGGCCAATGAAAAACTGTTTTTT.

The chain links TRBV28 to TRBJ2-7, with 7 bases matching TRBD1. Germline-derived CDR1 and CDR2 are MDHEN and SYDVKM. This CDR3 is built from 12 residues. V lost 6 bases, J lost 6 bases, and 5 bases stayed unmatched. The CDR3 DNA sequence: TGTGCCAGCAGCCTACAGGGGAGCGAGCAGTACTTC. Its protein product is CASSLQGSEQYF.

The V and J genes are TRBV30 and TRBJ1-2; TRBD1 agrees at 7 bases. This CDR3 contains 14 residues. CDR1 is GTSNPN and CDR2 is SVGIG in the germline V gene (reference sequence). V shed 2 bases, J shed 4 bases, and the junction held 7 bases outside the gene matches. CDR3 region: CAWSLLQGSYGYTF. CDR3 coding DNA: TGTGCCTGGAGTCTCTTACAGGGGTCCTATGGCTACACCTTC.

The gene calls are TRBV27 and TRBJ2-7, with no clear D. Trimming left V 6 bases short and J 4 bases short, with 13 bases between. CDR3 length: 13 amino acids. CDR1 and CDR2 (germline): MNHEY, SMNVEV (reference sequence). The DNA for the CDR3 is TGTGCCAGCAGACGAGGCGGTACTTACGAGCAGTACTTC. This translates into CASRRGGTYEQYF.

This chain joins TRBV12-3 or TRBV12-4 and TRBJ2-1, with a weak D call TRBD2 (5 bases). There are 13 residues in the CDR3. V was shortened by 6 bases and J by 9 bases, with 15 bases between the two germline ends. The CDR3 region is CASRSRGETEQFF. The CDR3 nucleotides read TGTGCCAGCAGATCCCGGGGAGAGACTGAGCAGTTCTTC.

The chain carries TRBV24-1 and TRBJ2-1; the D gene is possibly TRBD1 (6 bases). The CDR3 length is 16 residues. V lost 2 bases and J 4 bases, leaving 14 bases between the germline ends. In germline, CDR1 is KGHDR, CDR2 SFDVKD. CDR3 region: CATSDSRTEKYNEQFF. CDR3 sequence (DNA): TGTGCCACCAGTGATTCTCGGACAGAAAAGTACAATGAGCAGTTCTTC.

V usage is TRBV5-1 and J usage is TRBJ2-3, with D maybe TRBD2 (6 bases). V lost 2 bases to trimming and J lost 4 bases, with 8 bases between them. The germline CDR1 and CDR2 sequences are SGHRS and YFSETQ. The CDR3 is made up of 13 amino acids. In nucleotides, the CDR3 is TGCGCCAGCAGCTTTTCGGGGGCAGATACGCAGTATTTT. It codes for CASSFSGADTQYF. Drawing the rest from reference TRBV5-1 and TRBJ2-3, the complete variable domain is KAGVTQTPRYLIKTRGQQVTLSCSPISGHRSVSWYQQTPGQGLQFLFEYFSETQRNKGNFPGRFSGRQFSNSRSEMNVSTLELGDSALYLCASSFSGADTQYFGPGTRLTVL.